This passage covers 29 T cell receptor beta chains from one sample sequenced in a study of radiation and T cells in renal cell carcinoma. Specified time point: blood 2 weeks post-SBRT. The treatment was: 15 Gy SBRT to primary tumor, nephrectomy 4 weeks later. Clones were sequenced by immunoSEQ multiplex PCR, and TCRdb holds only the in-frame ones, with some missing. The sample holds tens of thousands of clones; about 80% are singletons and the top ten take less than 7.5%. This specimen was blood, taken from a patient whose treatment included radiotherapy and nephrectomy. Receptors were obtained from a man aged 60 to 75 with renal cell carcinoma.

The chain's CDR3 is CASSERQGYTNYEQYF. In DNA, the CDR3 is TGTGCCAGCAGTGAAAGACAGGGGTATACGAACTACGAGCAGTACTTC. The chain links TRBV6-1 to TRBJ2-7, with TRBD1 matching 8 bases. The junction had 9 bases not matched to a gene; V was cut back by 2 bases and J by 3 bases. Germline loops: CDR1 MNHNS, CDR2 SASEGT. The CDR3 sequence is 16 residues long.

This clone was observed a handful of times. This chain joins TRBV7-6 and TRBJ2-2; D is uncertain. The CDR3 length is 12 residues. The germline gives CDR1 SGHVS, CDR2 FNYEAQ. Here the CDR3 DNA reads TGTGGTGCAGTACTCCCGACCGGGGAGCTGTTTTTT. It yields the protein CGAVLPTGELFF. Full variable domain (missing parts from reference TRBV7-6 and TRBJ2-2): GAGVSQSPRYKVTKRGQDVALRCDPISGHVSLYWYRQALGQGPEFLTYFNYEAQQDKSGLPNDRFSAERPEGSISTLTIQRTEQRDSAMYRCGAVLPTGELFFGEGSRLTVL.

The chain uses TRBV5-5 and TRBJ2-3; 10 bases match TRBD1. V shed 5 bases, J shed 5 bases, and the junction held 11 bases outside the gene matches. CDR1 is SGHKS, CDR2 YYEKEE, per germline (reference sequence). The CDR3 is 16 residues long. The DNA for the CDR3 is TGTGCCAGCAGTAATCGGACAGGGGGGGTACGAGATACGCAGTATTTT. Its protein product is CASSNRTGGVRDTQYF.

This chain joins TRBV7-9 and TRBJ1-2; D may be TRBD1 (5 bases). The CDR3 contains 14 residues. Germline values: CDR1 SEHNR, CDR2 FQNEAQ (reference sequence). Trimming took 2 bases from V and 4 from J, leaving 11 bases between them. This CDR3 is CASSLQGRAYGYTF. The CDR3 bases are TGTGCCAGCAGCTTACAGGGAAGGGCCTATGGCTACACCTTC.

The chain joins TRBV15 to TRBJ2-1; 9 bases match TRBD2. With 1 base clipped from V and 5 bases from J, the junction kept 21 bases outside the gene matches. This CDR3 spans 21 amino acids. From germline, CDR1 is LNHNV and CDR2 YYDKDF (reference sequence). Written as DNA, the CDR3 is TGTGCCACCAGCAGAGGAGGCCCATTGCTAGGGGAGCGGGAGGAAAACAATGAGCAGTTCTTC. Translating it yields CATSRGGPLLGEREENNEQFF. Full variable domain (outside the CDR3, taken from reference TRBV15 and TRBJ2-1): DAMVIQNPRYQVTQFGKPVTLSCSQTLNHNVMYWYQQKSSQAPKLLFHYYDKDFNNEADTPDNFQSRRPNTSFCFLDIRSPGLGDTAMYLCATSRGGPLLGEREENNEQFFGPGTRLTVL.

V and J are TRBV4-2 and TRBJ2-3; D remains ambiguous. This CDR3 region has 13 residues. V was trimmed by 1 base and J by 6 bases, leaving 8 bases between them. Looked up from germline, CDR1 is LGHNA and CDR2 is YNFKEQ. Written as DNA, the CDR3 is TGTGCCAGCAGCCAAGCTGCCCGGGATACGCAGTATTTT. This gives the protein CASSQAARDTQYF.

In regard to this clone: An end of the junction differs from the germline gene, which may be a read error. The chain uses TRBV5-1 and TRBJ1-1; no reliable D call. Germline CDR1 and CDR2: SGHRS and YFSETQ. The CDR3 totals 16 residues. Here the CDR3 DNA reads TGCGCCAGCAGGTTGGACCCTGCGGGATCGAGCACTGAAGCTTTCTTT. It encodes CASRLDPAGSSTEAFF.

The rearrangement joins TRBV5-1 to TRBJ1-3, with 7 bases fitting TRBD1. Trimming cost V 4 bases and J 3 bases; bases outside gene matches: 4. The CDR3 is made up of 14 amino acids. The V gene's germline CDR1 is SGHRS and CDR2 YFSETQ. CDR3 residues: CASSPQGYGNTIYF. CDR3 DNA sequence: TGCGCCAGCAGCCCACAGGGGTATGGAAACACCATATATTTT. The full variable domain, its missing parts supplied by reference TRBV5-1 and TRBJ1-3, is KAGVTQTPRYLIKTRGQQVTLSCSPISGHRSVSWYQQTPGQGLQFLFEYFSETQRNKGNFPGRFSGRQFSNSRSEMNVSTLELGDSALYLCASSPQGYGNTIYFGEGSWLTVV.

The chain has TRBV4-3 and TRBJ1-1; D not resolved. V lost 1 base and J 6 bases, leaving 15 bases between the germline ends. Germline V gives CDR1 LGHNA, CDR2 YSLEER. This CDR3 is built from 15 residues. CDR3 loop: CASSQGGLRRPEAFF. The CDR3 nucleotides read TGCGCCAGCAGCCAAGGGGGTCTACGCCGCCCTGAAGCTTTCTTT.

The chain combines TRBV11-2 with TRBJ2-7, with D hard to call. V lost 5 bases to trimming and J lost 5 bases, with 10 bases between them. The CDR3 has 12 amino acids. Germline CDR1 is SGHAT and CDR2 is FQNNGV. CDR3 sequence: CASSRLRHEQYF. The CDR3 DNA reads TGTGCCAGCAGCCGCCTTAGGCACGAGCAGTACTTC. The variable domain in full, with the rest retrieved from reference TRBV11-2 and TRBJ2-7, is EAGVAQSPRYKIIEKRQSVAFWCNPISGHATLYWYQQILGQGPKLLIQFQNNGVVDDSQLPKDRFSAERLKGVDSTLKIQPAKLEDSAVYLCASSRLRHEQYFGPGTRLTVT.

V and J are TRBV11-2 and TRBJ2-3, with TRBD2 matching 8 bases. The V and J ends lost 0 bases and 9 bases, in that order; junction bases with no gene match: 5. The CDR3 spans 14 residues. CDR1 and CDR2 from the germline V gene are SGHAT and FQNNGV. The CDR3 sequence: CASSLDRTSQTQYF. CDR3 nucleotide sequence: TGTGCCAGCAGCTTAGATAGGACTAGCCAGACGCAGTATTTT.

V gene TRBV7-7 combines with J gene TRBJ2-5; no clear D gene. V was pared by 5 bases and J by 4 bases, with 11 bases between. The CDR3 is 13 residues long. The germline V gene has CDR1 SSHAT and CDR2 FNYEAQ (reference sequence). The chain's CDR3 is CASSPVAAETQYF. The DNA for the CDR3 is TGTGCCAGCAGCCCGGTGGCGGCAGAGACCCAGTACTTC.

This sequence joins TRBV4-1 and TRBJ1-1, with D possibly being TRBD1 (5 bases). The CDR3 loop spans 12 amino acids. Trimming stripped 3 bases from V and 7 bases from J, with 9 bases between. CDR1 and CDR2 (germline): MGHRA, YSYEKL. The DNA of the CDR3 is TGCGCCAGCAGCCACGCAGGGTTTGAAGCTTTCTTT. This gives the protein CASSHAGFEAFF.

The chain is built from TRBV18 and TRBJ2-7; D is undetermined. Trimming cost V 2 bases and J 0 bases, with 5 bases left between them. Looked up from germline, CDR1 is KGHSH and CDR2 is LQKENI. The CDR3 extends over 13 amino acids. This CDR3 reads CASSPDVSYEQYV. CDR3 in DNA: TGTGCCAGCTCACCAGACGTCTCCTACGAGCAGTACGTC.

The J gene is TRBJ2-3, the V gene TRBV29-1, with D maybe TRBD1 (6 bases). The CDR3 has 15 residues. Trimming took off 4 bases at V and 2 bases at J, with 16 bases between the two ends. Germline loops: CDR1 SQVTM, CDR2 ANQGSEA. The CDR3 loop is CSVGGGAVFTDTQYF. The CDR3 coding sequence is TGCAGCGTTGGTGGGGGCGCAGTTTTCACAGATACGCAGTATTTT.

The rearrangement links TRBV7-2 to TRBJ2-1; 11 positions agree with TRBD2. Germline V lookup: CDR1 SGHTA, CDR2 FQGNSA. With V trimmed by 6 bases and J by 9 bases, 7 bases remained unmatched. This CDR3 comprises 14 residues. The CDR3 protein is CASRPIAGGGEQFF. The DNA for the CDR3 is TGTGCCAGCAGGCCTATAGCGGGAGGGGGTGAGCAGTTCTTC.

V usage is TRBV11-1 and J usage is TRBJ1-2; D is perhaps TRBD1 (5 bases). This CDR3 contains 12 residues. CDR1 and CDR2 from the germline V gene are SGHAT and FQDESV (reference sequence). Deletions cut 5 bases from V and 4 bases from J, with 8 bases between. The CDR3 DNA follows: TGTGCCAGCAGCCGGGGGAGCTATGGCTACACCTTC. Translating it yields CASSRGSYGYTF.

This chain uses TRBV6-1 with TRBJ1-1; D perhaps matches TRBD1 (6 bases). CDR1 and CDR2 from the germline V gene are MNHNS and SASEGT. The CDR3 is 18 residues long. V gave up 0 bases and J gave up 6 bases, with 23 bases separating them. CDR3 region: CASSEAPGRGQLGAEAFF. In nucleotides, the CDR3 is TGTGCCAGCAGTGAAGCCCCTGGACGGGGGCAGCTCGGCGCTGAAGCTTTCTTT.

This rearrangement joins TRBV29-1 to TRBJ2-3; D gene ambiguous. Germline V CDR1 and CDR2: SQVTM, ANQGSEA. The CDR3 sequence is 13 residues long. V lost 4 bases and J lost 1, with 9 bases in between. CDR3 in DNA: TGCAGCGTTGGCACCCCTGGCACAGATACGCAGTATTTT. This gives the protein CSVGTPGTDTQYF.

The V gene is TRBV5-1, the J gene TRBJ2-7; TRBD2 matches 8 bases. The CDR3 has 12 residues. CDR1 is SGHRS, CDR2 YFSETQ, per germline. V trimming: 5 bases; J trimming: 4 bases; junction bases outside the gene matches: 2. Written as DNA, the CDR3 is TGCGCCAGCAGTTCGGGGGGGTACGAGCAGTACTTC. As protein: CASSSGGYEQYF. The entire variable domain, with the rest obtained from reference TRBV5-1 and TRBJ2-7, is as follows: KAGVTQTPRYLIKTRGQQVTLSCSPISGHRSVSWYQQTPGQGLQFLFEYFSETQRNKGNFPGRFSGRQFSNSRSEMNVSTLELGDSALYLCASSSGGYEQYFGPGTRLTVT.

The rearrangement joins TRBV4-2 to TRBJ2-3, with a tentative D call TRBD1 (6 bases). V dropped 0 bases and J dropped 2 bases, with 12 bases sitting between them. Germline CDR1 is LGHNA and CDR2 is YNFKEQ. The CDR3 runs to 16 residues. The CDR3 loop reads CASSQERQGNTDTQYF. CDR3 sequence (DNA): TGTGCCAGCAGCCAAGAGAGGCAGGGGAACACAGATACGCAGTATTTT.

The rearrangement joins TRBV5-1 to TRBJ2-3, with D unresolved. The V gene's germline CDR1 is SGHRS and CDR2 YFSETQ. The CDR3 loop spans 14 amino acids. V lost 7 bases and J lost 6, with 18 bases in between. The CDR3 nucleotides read TGCGCCAGCCAGACGACGCCGGGTGGCGATACGCAGTATTTT. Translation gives CASQTTPGGDTQYF. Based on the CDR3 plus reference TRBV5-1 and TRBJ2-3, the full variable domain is KAGVTQTPRYLIKTRGQQVTLSCSPISGHRSVSWYQQTPGQGLQFLFEYFSETQRNKGNFPGRFSGRQFSNSRSEMNVSTLELGDSALYLCASQTTPGGDTQYFGPGTRLTVL.

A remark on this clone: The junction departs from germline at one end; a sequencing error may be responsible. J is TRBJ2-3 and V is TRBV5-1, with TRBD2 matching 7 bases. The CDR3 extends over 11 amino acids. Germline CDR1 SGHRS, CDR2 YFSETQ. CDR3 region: CASSFSGLPHF. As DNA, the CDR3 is TGCGCCAGCAGCTTTAGCGGGCTACCGCATTTT.

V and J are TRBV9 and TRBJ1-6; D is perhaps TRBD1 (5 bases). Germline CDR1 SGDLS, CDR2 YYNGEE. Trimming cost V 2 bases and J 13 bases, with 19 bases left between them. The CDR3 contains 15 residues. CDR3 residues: CASSVGVQVSTPLHF. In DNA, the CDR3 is TGTGCCAGCAGCGTGGGGGTTCAAGTCTCGACGCCCCTCCACTTT.

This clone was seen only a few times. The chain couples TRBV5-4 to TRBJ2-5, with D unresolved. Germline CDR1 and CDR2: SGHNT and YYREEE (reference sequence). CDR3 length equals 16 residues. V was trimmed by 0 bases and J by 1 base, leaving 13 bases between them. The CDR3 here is CASSLGKGGAQETQYF. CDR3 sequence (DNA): TGTGCCAGCAGCTTGGGTAAAGGCGGAGCCCAAGAGACCCAGTACTTC. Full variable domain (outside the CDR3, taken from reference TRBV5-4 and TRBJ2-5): ETGVTQSPTHLIKTRGQQVTLRCSSQSGHNTVSWYQQALGQGPQFIFQYYREEENGRGNFPPRFSGLQFPNYSSELNVNALELDDSALYLCASSLGKGGAQETQYFGPGTRLLVL.

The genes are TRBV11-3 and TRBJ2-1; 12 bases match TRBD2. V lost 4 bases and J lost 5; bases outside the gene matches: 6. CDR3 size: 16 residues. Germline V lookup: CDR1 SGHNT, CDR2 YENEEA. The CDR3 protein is CASSSLWTSGNNEQFF. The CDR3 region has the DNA TGTGCCAGCAGCTCCCTCTGGACTAGCGGGAACAATGAGCAGTTCTTC.

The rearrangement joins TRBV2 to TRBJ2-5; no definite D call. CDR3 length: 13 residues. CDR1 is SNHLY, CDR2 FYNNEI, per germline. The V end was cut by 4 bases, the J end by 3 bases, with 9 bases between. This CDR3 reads CASSVWEEETQYF. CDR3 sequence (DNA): TGTGCCAGCAGTGTGTGGGAAGAAGAGACCCAGTACTTC.

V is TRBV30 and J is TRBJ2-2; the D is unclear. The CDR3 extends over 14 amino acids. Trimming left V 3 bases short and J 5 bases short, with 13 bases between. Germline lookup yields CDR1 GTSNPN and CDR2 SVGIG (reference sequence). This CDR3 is CAWSVGPTTGELFF. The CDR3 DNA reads TGTGCCTGGAGCGTAGGGCCGACAACCGGGGAGCTGTTTTTT.

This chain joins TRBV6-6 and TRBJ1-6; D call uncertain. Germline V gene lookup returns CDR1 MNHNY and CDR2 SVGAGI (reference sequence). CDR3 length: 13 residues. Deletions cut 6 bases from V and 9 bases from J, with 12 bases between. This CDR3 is CASSPAESSPLHF. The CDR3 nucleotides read TGTGCCAGCAGCCCCGCGGAGAGTTCACCCCTCCACTTT.